A selection of T cell receptor beta chains follows, all from one sample in a study of blood T cell repertoires in COVID-19. The table came from immunoSEQ multiplex PCR; TCRdb's copy has only in-frame clones and leaves some out. Of approximately 150,000 clones listed, 88% are singletons. Sequenced sample: peripheral blood. All receptors derive from a man in his 60s with active or convalescent COVID-19. Both conserved end residues are part of each CDR3. Each record gives: CDR3 DNA, CDR3 protein, clone size, J gene, V gene, D gene. A D gene is named only where the DNA matches it firmly. A clone size is listed for some rows: how often the clone was seen (once, few, many), or a class if it is expanded.

DNA: TGTGCCATCAGTCCCGCGGGAGGGACCCAGTACTTC
CDR3: CAISPAGGTQYF
size: -
J: TRBJ2-5
V: TRBV10-3
D: TRBD2

DNA: TGCGCCAGCAGCTTGGCCCTAGCGGGTAGCACAGATACGCAGTATTTT
CDR3: CASSLALAGSTDTQYF
size: -
J: TRBJ2-3
V: TRBV5-1
D: TRBD2

DNA: TGTGCCAGCTCACCTCGGACAGGGGTCGATTCACCCCTCCACTTT
CDR3: CASSPRTGVDSPLHF
size: -
J: TRBJ1-6
V: TRBV18
D: TRBD1

DNA: TGCGCCAGCAGCTTGGATGGGACAGGGGTCGGATTTAACTATGGCTACACCTTC
CDR3: CASSLDGTGVGFNYGYTF
size: -
J: TRBJ1-2
V: TRBV5-1
D: TRBD1

DNA: TGTGCCAGCAGCCAGGGACAGAACTCTGGAAACACCATATATTTT
CDR3: CASSQGQNSGNTIYF
size: -
J: TRBJ1-3
V: TRBV5-4
D: TRBD1

DNA: TGTGCCAGCAGCCGGACTAGCGGGCACAATGAGCAGTTCTTC
CDR3: CASSRTSGHNEQFF
size: -
J: TRBJ2-1
V: TRBV11-3
D: TRBD2

DNA: TGTGCCAGTAGTCCAGGGACTATGAACACTGAAGCTTTCTTT
CDR3: CASSPGTMNTEAFF
size: -
J: TRBJ1-1
V: TRBV19
D: -

DNA: TGTGCCAGCAGTTATTCGGGGGGACAAGAGACCCAGTACTTC
CDR3: CASSYSGGQETQYF
size: -
J: TRBJ2-5
V: TRBV6-6
D: TRBD2

DNA: TGTGCCAGCAGTAGACCCGGAGGACAGTGGTCCTACGAGCAGTACTTC
CDR3: CASSRPGGQWSYEQYF
size: -
J: TRBJ2-7
V: TRBV28
D: -

DNA: TGTGCCTGGAGCAGAGCGGCCCTCGGCCCTTGGCAGTTCTTC
CDR3: CAWSRAALGPWQFF
size: -
J: TRBJ2-1
V: TRBV30
D: -

DNA: TGTGCCAGCAGCTTAGGAAGACACCACAATGAGCAGTTCTTC
CDR3: CASSLGRHHNEQFF
size: -
J: TRBJ2-1
V: TRBV11-2
D: -

DNA: TGTGCCAGCAGCACCACTAGCGGGTTTTCCTACGAGCAGTACTTC
CDR3: CASSTTSGFSYEQYF
size: once
J: TRBJ2-7
V: TRBV7-6
D: TRBD2

DNA: TGTGCCAGCTCACAACTACAGGGGTCCGGCGGGGAGCTGTTTTTT
CDR3: CASSQLQGSGGELFF
size: -
J: TRBJ2-2
V: TRBV18
D: TRBD1

DNA: TGTGCCAGCAGCCCGGGGGGGGTGTCCTACGAGCAGTACTTC
CDR3: CASSPGGVSYEQYF
size: -
J: TRBJ2-7
V: TRBV5-4
D: TRBD2

DNA: TGTGCCAGTAGTCCAGCCCCGGACAGCGAAGACTATGGCTACACCTTC
CDR3: CASSPAPDSEDYGYTF
size: -
J: TRBJ1-2
V: TRBV19
D: -

DNA: TGTGCCAGTAGTATAGATAATCCTGGGAGCGGGGGGAACACCGGGGAGCTGTTTTTT
CDR3: CASSIDNPGSGGNTGELFF
size: -
J: TRBJ2-2
V: TRBV19
D: TRBD2

DNA: TGTGCCAGCAGTCGGACAGGGATTCACTATGGCTACACCTTC
CDR3: CASSRTGIHYGYTF
size: -
J: TRBJ1-2
V: TRBV3-1/TRBV3-2
D: TRBD1

DNA: TGTGCCAGCACCAGGCAAGCGGGAGTAATAGATACGCAGTATTTT
CDR3: CASTRQAGVIDTQYF
size: -
J: TRBJ2-3
V: TRBV2
D: TRBD2

DNA: TGTGCCAGCATCCCAGACAGGGGTTCCTACAATGAGCAGTTCTTC
CDR3: CASIPDRGSYNEQFF
size: -
J: TRBJ2-1
V: TRBV2
D: TRBD1

DNA: TGTGCCAGCAGTGAAGCCTGGCTTTCCACCCAGTACTTC
CDR3: CASSEAWLSTQYF
size: -
J: TRBJ2-5
V: TRBV2
D: -

DNA: TGTGCCAGCAGCCCCGTTTCCGGGACAGGGGGCTACGAGCAGTACTTC
CDR3: CASSPVSGTGGYEQYF
size: -
J: TRBJ2-7
V: TRBV7-2
D: TRBD1

DNA: TGTGCCAGCAGCGTTGATCAGGGGGCAGCAGATACGCAGTATTTT
CDR3: CASSVDQGAADTQYF
size: once
J: TRBJ2-3
V: TRBV9
D: TRBD1

DNA: TGCGCCAGCAGCTTACTAGCGGGGAGTTTCTACGAGCAGTACTTC
CDR3: CASSLLAGSFYEQYF
size: -
J: TRBJ2-7
V: TRBV5-1
D: TRBD2

DNA: TGTGCCAGCAGTTACGTAGGCGACTCAGCGGGGACCCAGTACTTC
CDR3: CASSYVGDSAGTQYF
size: -
J: TRBJ2-5
V: TRBV6-2/TRBV6-3
D: -

DNA: TGTGCCAGCAGCTTAGCGTTGAAGGAGGGAGAGGAGACCCAGTACTTC
CDR3: CASSLALKEGEETQYF
size: -
J: TRBJ2-5
V: TRBV7-9
D: -

DNA: TGTGCCAGCAGTTTATGGGGACTAGCGGGATTGGACGAGCAGTTCTTC
CDR3: CASSLWGLAGLDEQFF
size: -
J: TRBJ2-1
V: TRBV28
D: TRBD2

DNA: TGTGCCAGCAGCCACACTAGCGCGACAGATACGCAGTATTTT
CDR3: CASSHTSATDTQYF
size: -
J: TRBJ2-3
V: TRBV5-4
D: TRBD2

DNA: TGCGCCAGCAGCCCTCGAACAGGGAAGGCGTACGAGCAGTACTTC
CDR3: CASSPRTGKAYEQYF
size: -
J: TRBJ2-7
V: TRBV5-1
D: -